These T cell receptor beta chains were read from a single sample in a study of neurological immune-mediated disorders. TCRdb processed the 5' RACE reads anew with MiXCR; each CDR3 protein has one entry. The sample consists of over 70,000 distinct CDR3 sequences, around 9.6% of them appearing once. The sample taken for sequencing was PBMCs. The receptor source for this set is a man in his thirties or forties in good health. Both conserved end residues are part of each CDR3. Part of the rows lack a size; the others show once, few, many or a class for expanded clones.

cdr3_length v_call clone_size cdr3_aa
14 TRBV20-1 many CSANQRELYNEQFF
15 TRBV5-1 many CASSLEGQGTDTQYF
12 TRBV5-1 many CASSPTGDGYTF
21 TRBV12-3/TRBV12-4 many CASSNRDRPTLTPLGQNTIYF
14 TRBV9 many CASSPRGVSYEQYF
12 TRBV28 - CASSSQGYKQYF
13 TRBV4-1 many CASSPRDYSEQYF
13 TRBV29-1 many CSVLDFTGNTIYF
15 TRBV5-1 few CASSTLREGPETQYF
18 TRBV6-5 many CASSYRPQWTGESYEQYF
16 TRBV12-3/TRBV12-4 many CASSFLVFQAGNTIYF
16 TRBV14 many CASSQVLALAYNEQFF
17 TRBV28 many CASSFGGIPIYNSPLHF
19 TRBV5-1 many CASSFPGSGQGGKFYEQYF
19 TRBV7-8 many CASSLGETRSTSSGNTIYF
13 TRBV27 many CASSLFWGNEQFF
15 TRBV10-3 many CAISTRTGTTGELFF
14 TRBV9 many CASDAGGPTGELFF
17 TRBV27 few CASSLNRLAGGSDTQYF
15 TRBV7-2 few CASSLASDRGYGYTF
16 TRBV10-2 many CASSEGPRVDTDTQYF
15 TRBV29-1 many CSANHRVSSTDTQYF
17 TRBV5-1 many CASSSPTGSAASYEQYF
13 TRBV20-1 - CSAKGDRGYEQYF
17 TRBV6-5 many CASSYSLSWEAAYEQYF
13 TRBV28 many CAIRQGATDTQYF
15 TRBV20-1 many CSASRKGEVTDTQYF
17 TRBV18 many CASTQFTGRQSGNTIYF
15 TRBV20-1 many CSARDHQRDYNEQFF
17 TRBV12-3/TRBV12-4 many CASNGDLVRQGRDEQFF
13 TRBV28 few CASSPMTGYEQYF
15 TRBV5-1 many CASSFGHQSGETQYF
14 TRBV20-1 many CSARGPGRNTEAFF
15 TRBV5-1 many CASSPDSLKSDTQYF
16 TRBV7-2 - CASSRLAGGPGDTQYF
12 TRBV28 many CASSRRGYGYTF
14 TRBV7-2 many CASSLVVANYGYTF
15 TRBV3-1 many CASSQYRGRQETQYF
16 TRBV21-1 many CASSKRLAGDQETQYF
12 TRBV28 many CASSWGWEKLFF
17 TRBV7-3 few CASSTDRSRGALNEQFF
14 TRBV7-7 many CASSYNRVSGELFF
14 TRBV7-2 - CASSSGTSSYEQYF
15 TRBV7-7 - CASSLGDSYTGELFF
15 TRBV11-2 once CASTKEAGLTDTQYF
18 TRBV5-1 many CASSLRPGALGGQETQYF
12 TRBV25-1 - CASLWNTGELFF
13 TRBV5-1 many CASSKDSNQPQHF
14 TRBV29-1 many CSVAGTRGYNEQFF
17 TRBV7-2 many CASSPSRPGLGGGELFF
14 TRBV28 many CASSFGTGTDTQYF
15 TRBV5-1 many CASMSGGGETYEQYF
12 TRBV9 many CASSPQQGEQYF
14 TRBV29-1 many CSVVTGVAKNIQYF
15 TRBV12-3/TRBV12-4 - CASSHGTGSFETQYF
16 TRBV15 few CATSRDIAGANTEAFF
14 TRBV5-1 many CASSRGQTTYEQYF
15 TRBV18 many CASSPTGTGQREQFF